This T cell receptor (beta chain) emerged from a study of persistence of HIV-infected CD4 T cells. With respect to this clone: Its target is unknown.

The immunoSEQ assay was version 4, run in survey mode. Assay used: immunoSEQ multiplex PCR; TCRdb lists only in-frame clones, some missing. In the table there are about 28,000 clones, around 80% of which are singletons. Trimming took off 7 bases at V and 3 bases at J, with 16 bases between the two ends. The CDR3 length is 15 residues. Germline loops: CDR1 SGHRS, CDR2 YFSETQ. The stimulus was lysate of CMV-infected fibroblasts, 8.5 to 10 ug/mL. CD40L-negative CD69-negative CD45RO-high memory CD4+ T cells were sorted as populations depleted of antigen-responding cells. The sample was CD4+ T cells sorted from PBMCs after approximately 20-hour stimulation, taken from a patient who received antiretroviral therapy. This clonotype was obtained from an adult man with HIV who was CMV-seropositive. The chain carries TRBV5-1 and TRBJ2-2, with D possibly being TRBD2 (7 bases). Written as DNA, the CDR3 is TGCGCCAGCGGCCCGGGGGGCCTTGACACCGGGGAGCTGTTTTTT. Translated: CASGPGGLDTGELFF.